These 18 T cell receptor beta chains were sequenced from one sample in a study of T-cell memory formation after mild COVID-19. TCRdb ran MiXCR on the 5' RACE reads and lists one entry per CDR3 protein. The sample comprises under 450,000 distinct CDR3 sequences, 20% of which are singletons, and under 25% rests with the top ten. Sample: PBMCs or a T cell subset sorted from them (not recorded which). These TCRs come from a man aged 18 to 29 who had mild COVID-19 (a few samples of this study predate the infection). Cell type and time point are not known.

The chain combines TRBV6-6 with TRBJ2-1, with 10 nucleotides matching TRBD2. The germline gives CDR1 MNHNY, CDR2 SVGAGI (reference sequence). The junction had 6 bases not matched to a gene; V was cut back by 2 bases and J by 5 bases. The CDR3 contains 16 residues. CDR3 DNA sequence: TGTGCCAGCAGTTACCCTAGCGGGAGAGGAAACAATGAGCAGTTCTTC. Translation: CASSYPSGRGNNEQFF.

This clonotype occurred a few times. This chain uses TRBV6-2 or TRBV6-3 with TRBJ1-6; D is unclear. In germline, CDR1 is MNHEY, CDR2 SVGEGT. V gave up 6 bases and J gave up 10 bases, with 13 bases separating them. The CDR3 runs 13 residues. The CDR3 DNA reads as TGTGCCAGCAGCCGCGATGGGGTCTCACCCCTCCACTTT. This translates into CASSRDGVSPLHF.

This chain links TRBV12-3 or TRBV12-4 with TRBJ2-1; TRBD2 aligns across 11 bases. J lost 7 bases, V lost 3 bases, and 5 bases had no gene match. This CDR3 is 15 amino acids long. The CDR3: CASSLIAGGYNEQFF. The CDR3 coding sequence is TGTGCCAGCAGTTTGATAGCGGGGGGGTATAATGAGCAGTTCTTC.

V usage is TRBV7-3 and J usage is TRBJ2-1, with D possibly matching TRBD1 (6 bases). The CDR3 runs to 12 residues. Trimming stripped 4 bases from V and 12 bases from J, with 13 bases between. Germline lookup yields CDR1 SGHTA and CDR2 FQGTGA. The CDR3, as DNA: TGTGCCAGCAGCTCCTCCAGGGGTGGGCAGTTCTTC. Translating it yields CASSSSRGGQFF.

The chain is built from TRBV12-3 or TRBV12-4 and TRBJ2-2; D may correspond to TRBD1 or TRBD2 (5 bases each). The V end lost 11 bases, the J end lost 2 bases, and 12 bases lay between the germline ends. The CDR3 spans 13 residues. CDR3 in amino acids: CADGTGNTGELFF. The CDR3 DNA is TGTGCCGACGGGACCGGAAACACCGGGGAGCTGTTTTTT.

This clonotype appeared a few times. V is TRBV4-3 and J is TRBJ2-3, with D possibly called TRBD1 or TRBD2 (6 bases each). CDR3 length: 17 residues. The germline CDR1 and CDR2 sequences are LGHNA and YSLEER. The V end lost 0 bases, the J end lost 3 bases, and 16 bases lay between the germline ends. CDR3 sequence reads: CASSQEPETGGTDTQYF. The CDR3, as DNA: TGCGCCAGCAGCCAAGAACCTGAGACAGGAGGGACAGATACGCAGTATTTT.

This sequence joins TRBV5-1 and TRBJ2-1; D is undetermined. From germline, CDR1 is SGHRS and CDR2 YFSETQ. V lost 4 bases, J lost 0 bases, and 11 bases lay in between. This CDR3 has 15 amino acids. Written as DNA, the CDR3 is TGCGCCAGCAGCGTAGACGGTAGCTCCTACAATGAGCAGTTCTTC. Translation: CASSVDGSSYNEQFF.

V is TRBV10-3 and J is TRBJ1-2; D is perhaps TRBD1 (6 bases). V shed 3 bases and J shed 8 bases, with 16 bases lying between them. The CDR3 loop spans 14 amino acids. Looked up from germline, CDR1 is ENHRY and CDR2 is SYGVKD. CDR3 nucleotides: TGTGCCATCAGTGATGGGTGGACAGAAGGAGGCTACACCTTC. Its protein product is CAISDGWTEGGYTF.

V gene TRBV7-2 combines with J gene TRBJ2-3, with 10 bases fitting TRBD2. Per germline, CDR1 SGHTA and CDR2 FQGNSA. The CDR3 length is 17 residues. Losses at the gene ends were 5 bases for V and 5 bases for J; bases not matched to a gene: 13. The CDR3 region has the DNA TGTGCCAGCAGCCTGGAGATATTAGCGGGGGGCGGAGATACGCAGTATTTT. Residues: CASSLEILAGGGDTQYF.

This clonotype was recorded at least ten times. The rearrangement links TRBV12-3 or TRBV12-4 to TRBJ2-2; D is unclear. The CDR3 spans 12 residues. Trimming left V 5 bases short and J 4 bases short, with 5 bases between. The CDR3 DNA follows: TGTGCCAGCAGTCCACTCACCGGGGAGCTGTTTTTT. This encodes CASSPLTGELFF.

This clonotype has only a few counts. The gene calls are TRBV20-1 and TRBJ2-5; no clear D gene. The CDR3 has 14 amino acids. Germline values: CDR1 DFQATT, CDR2 SNEGSKA (reference sequence). V lost 5 bases and J 5 bases, leaving 18 bases between the germline ends. This chain's CDR3 is CSALRGPSPETQYF. The CDR3 nucleotides read TGCAGTGCTCTAAGAGGACCGTCGCCGGAGACCCAGTACTTC.

The chain employs TRBV6-2 or TRBV6-3 and TRBJ1-3; no definite D call. Germline V lookup: CDR1 MNHEY, CDR2 SVGEGT. The CDR3 loop spans 16 amino acids. The V and J ends lost 6 bases and 0 bases respectively, with 15 bases between them. Here the CDR3 reads CASSPGRMNSGNTIYF. The CDR3 coding sequence is TGTGCCAGCAGCCCCGGACGGATGAACTCTGGAAACACCATATATTTT.

This clonotype occurred a few times. CDR3 residues: CASSRDQNTGELFF. The CDR3 nucleotides read TGCGCCAGCAGCCGGGACCAAAACACCGGGGAGCTGTTTTTT. This sequence joins TRBV10-2 and TRBJ2-2, with D tentatively TRBD1 or TRBD2 (5 bases each). The CDR3 consists of 14 residues. V was clipped by 6 bases and J by 2 bases, with 10 bases between them. Germline V CDR1 and CDR2: WSHSY, SAAADI.

This clonotype was counted only a few times. This sequence joins TRBV14 and TRBJ2-5; D is ambiguous. Germline assignment: CDR1 SGHDN and CDR2 FVKESK. The CDR3 contains 16 residues. The V end was cut by 4 bases, the J end by 4 bases, with 19 bases between. In DNA form, the CDR3 reads TGTGCCAGCAGCCCCAGAGAGGCGAGCCTGCTAGAGACCCAGTACTTC. Amino acid sequence: CASSPREASLLETQYF.

The chain recombines TRBV6-6 with TRBJ2-1, with D possibly TRBD2 on 6 matching bases. Trimming took 7 bases from V and 4 from J, leaving 14 bases between them. This CDR3 spans 14 amino acids. CDR1 and CDR2 from the germline V gene are MNHNY and SVGAGI (reference sequence). In DNA, the CDR3 is TGTGCCAGCACCTACAGGACTAATTACAATGAGCAGTTCTTC. It translates to CASTYRTNYNEQFF.

V is TRBV7-8 and J is TRBJ2-1; 9 bases are a match to TRBD1. The germline V gene has CDR1 SGHVS and CDR2 FQNEAQ. This CDR3 comprises 17 residues. With 5 bases clipped from V and 6 bases from J, the junction kept 14 bases outside the gene matches. CDR3 in amino acids: CASSPKAHRGLSNEQFF. CDR3 coding DNA: TGTGCCAGCAGCCCTAAGGCCCACAGGGGGCTCAGCAATGAGCAGTTCTTC.

This clonotype showed up just a few times. The J gene is TRBJ2-7, the V gene TRBV11-1; 9 bases agree with TRBD2. CDR1 SGHAT and CDR2 FQDESV come from the germline V gene (reference sequence). The CDR3 has 15 amino acids. Trimming removed 0 bases from V and 6 bases from J; junction bases left unmatched: 6. In DNA, the CDR3 is TGTGCCAGCAGCTTAGCCCTAGCGGGGAACGTCGAGCAGTACTTC. Amino acids: CASSLALAGNVEQYF.

The chain carries TRBV7-2 and TRBJ2-3; TRBD2 is a possible D gene (7 bases). Germline CDR1 SGHTA, CDR2 FQGNSA. Trimming shortened V by 0 bases and J by 8 bases, and 15 bases separated the two germline ends. The CDR3 sequence is 15 residues long. CDR3 DNA: TGTGCCAGCAGCTTAGCGCGTGGGGGGGGCCGTACGCAGTATTTT. Translation gives CASSLARGGGRTQYF.